These 16 T cell receptor beta chains originate from one sample sequenced in a study of cytomegalovirus exposure and HLA in healthy donors. PCR was performed using 60 Vbeta and 13 Jbeta primers. Using immunoSEQ multiplex PCR, the repertoire was profiled, and TCRdb retains in-frame clones only, with some absent. The table shows 150,000 or so clones, with around 76% occurring only once. What was sequenced was PBMCs. These receptors came from a man aged 40-49 years in good health and CMV-seropositive.

The chain has TRBV9 and TRBJ1-5; the match to TRBD1 covers 7 bases. With V trimmed by 3 bases and J by 3 bases, 15 bases remained unmatched. The CDR3 covers 18 residues. From germline, CDR1 is SGDLS and CDR2 YYNGEE. The chain's CDR3 is CASSAKGGPKGNNQPQHF. CDR3 sequence (DNA): TGTGCCAGCAGCGCCAAAGGGGGCCCAAAGGGTAACAATCAGCCCCAGCATTTT.

V and J are TRBV7-2 and TRBJ2-7; D is unclear. Per the germline V gene, CDR1 is SGHTA and CDR2 is FQGNSA. The CDR3 consists of 17 residues. With 1 base removed from V and 4 bases from J, the gap between germline ends came to 20 bases. The CDR3 DNA follows: TGTGCCAGCAGCTTAGATCGGCCGGAGTACCCCACGTACGAGCAGTACTTC. Translation: CASSLDRPEYPTYEQYF.

The chain joins TRBV28 to TRBJ2-5; D is unresolved. The germline gives CDR1 MDHEN, CDR2 SYDVKM. The V end was cut by 3 bases, the J end by 4 bases, with 6 bases between. The CDR3 totals 12 residues. In nucleotides, the CDR3 is TGTGCCAGCAGTTTTCTCAGAGAGACCCAGTACTTC. This translates into CASSFLRETQYF.

The chain combines TRBV5-6 with TRBJ2-5, with 7 positions matching TRBD1. V trimming: 4 bases; J trimming: 5 bases; junction bases outside the gene matches: 17. The CDR3 contains 17 residues. Germline CDR1 is SGHDT and CDR2 is YYEEEE. CDR3 in amino acids: CASSIRQGGPIRETQYF. CDR3 coding DNA: TGTGCCAGCAGCATTCGACAGGGTGGACCGATTCGGGAGACCCAGTACTTC.

A note on this clone: At one end, the junction sequence differs from germline, possibly due to a read error. The rearrangement joins TRBV5-4 to TRBJ2-1; 9 nucleotides agree with TRBD2. In germline, CDR1 is SGHNT, CDR2 YYREEE (reference sequence). This CDR3 comprises 12 residues. CDR3 sequence reads: CASSLDTSGFVF. The CDR3 DNA follows: TGTGCCAGCAGCTTGGATACTAGCGGGTTTGTCTTC.

This clone has just a few counts. The chain links TRBV5-1 to TRBJ1-2; 9 bases are a match to TRBD1. The germline gives CDR1 SGHRS, CDR2 YFSETQ. With 10 bases clipped from V and 6 bases from J, the junction kept 16 bases outside the gene matches. The CDR3 sequence is 15 residues long. The CDR3 reads CALDSGTGTPHGYTF. The CDR3 DNA follows: TGCGCCCTAGACTCCGGGACAGGGACCCCCCATGGCTACACCTTC.

The chain recombines TRBV27 with TRBJ2-3; maybe TRBD2 (5 bases). Trimming removed 5 bases from V and 0 bases from J, with 18 bases in between. The CDR3 loop spans 17 amino acids. Germline V gives CDR1 MNHEY, CDR2 SMNVEV (reference sequence). The CDR3: CASSPDYLSPSTDTQYF. CDR3 bases: TGTGCCAGCAGTCCTGACTACTTGTCCCCTAGCACAGATACGCAGTATTTT.

V is TRBV27 and J is TRBJ1-5; D gene ambiguous. V lost 2 bases and J 7 bases, leaving 9 bases between the germline ends. This CDR3 has 13 residues. CDR1 is MNHEY and CDR2 is SMNVEV in the germline V gene (reference sequence). DNA of the CDR3: TGTGCCAGCAGTTTAGGTGGAGAGCAGCCCCAGCATTTT. It encodes CASSLGGEQPQHF.

A few counts support this clone. V and J are TRBV11-3 and TRBJ2-5, with 9 nucleotides matching TRBD2. Trimming cost V 3 bases and J 2 bases; bases outside gene matches: 4. The CDR3 has 15 residues. CDR1 is SGHNT, CDR2 YENEEA, per germline. The CDR3 DNA reads as TGTGCCAGCAGCTTTGGCGGGGGGGATCAAGAGACCCAGTACTTC. Its protein product is CASSFGGGDQETQYF.

This chain connects TRBV4-1 to TRBJ1-1; TRBD1 matches at 8 bases. The germline gives CDR1 MGHRA, CDR2 YSYEKL. V gave up 1 base and J gave up 7 bases; unmatched junction bases: 8. The CDR3 length is 15 residues. This chain's CDR3 is CASSQGTGTKVEAFF. The CDR3 coding sequence is TGCGCCAGCAGCCAAGGGACAGGGACGAAGGTTGAAGCTTTCTTT.

J is TRBJ2-3 and V is TRBV27, with D perhaps TRBD2 (5 bases). Trimming took 3 bases from V and 10 from J, leaving 17 bases between them. The germline gives CDR1 MNHEY, CDR2 SMNVEV (reference sequence). The CDR3 is 14 amino acids. In nucleotides, the CDR3 is TGTGCCAGCAGTTTGTCGAGGGTTGGGTTACCGCAGTATTTT. This encodes CASSLSRVGLPQYF.

V is TRBV6-1 and J is TRBJ2-3, with D possibly matching TRBD1 (5 bases). This CDR3 spans 14 amino acids. V dropped 5 bases and J dropped 1 base, with 10 bases sitting between them. Germline V lookup: CDR1 MNHNS, CDR2 SASEGT. CDR3 amino acids: CASSKGQGTDTQYF. DNA of the CDR3: TGTGCCAGCAGTAAGGGGCAAGGCACAGATACGCAGTATTTT.

This clone has a single count. This rearrangement joins TRBV28 to TRBJ2-7; 7 bases agree with TRBD1. The CDR3 extends over 16 amino acids. V shed 3 bases and J 2 bases; nucleotides not matched to a gene: 10. Germline V gene lookup returns CDR1 MDHEN and CDR2 SYDVKM. CDR3 protein: CASSFRPGDSTYEQYF. For the CDR3, the DNA is TGTGCCAGCAGTTTCCGCCCCGGGGACAGCACCTACGAGCAGTACTTC.

The chain recombines TRBV10-3 with TRBJ1-2; 10 bases agree with TRBD1. Looked up from germline, CDR1 is ENHRY and CDR2 is SYGVKD. CDR3 length equals 14 residues. V shed 7 bases, J shed 7 bases, and the junction held 9 bases outside the gene matches. In nucleotides, the CDR3 is TGTGCCATCACCTCGGGACAGGGGTATAGTGGCTACACCTTC. Encoded protein: CAITSGQGYSGYTF.

This clone was detected only a few times. V gene TRBV7-9 combines with J gene TRBJ2-7; D gene unclear. The CDR3 sequence is 13 residues long. Germline V CDR1 and CDR2: SEHNR, FQNEAQ (reference sequence). The V end lost 1 base, the J end lost 7 bases, and 11 bases lay between the germline ends. CDR3 coding DNA: TGTGCCAGCAGCTTAGGTCAGCCGAGGGAGCAGTACTTC. This sequence encodes CASSLGQPREQYF.

The V and J genes are TRBV19 and TRBJ2-1, with 7 bases that match TRBD2. CDR1 is LNHDA, CDR2 SQIVND, per germline (reference sequence). V trimming: 6 bases; J trimming: 2 bases; junction bases outside the gene matches: 7. This CDR3 has 15 residues. The CDR3 coding sequence is TGTGCCAGTAGCCTCGGGCTAGCGGCCTACAATGAGCAGTTCTTC. Translation gives CASSLGLAAYNEQFF.